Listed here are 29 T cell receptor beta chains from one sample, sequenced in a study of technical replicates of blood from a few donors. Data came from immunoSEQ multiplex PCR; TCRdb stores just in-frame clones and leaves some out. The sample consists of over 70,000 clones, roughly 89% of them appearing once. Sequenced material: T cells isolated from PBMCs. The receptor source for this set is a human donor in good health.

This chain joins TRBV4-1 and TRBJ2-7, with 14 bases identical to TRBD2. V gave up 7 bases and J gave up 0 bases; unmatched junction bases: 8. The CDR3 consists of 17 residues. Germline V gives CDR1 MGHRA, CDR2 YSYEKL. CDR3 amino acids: CASTLTGTSGSSYEQYF. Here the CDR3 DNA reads TGCGCCAGCACCCTCACGGGGACTAGCGGGAGCTCCTACGAGCAGTACTTC.

The CDR3 loop reads CASSPGRATNEKLFF. In DNA, the CDR3 is TGTGCCAGCAGCCCAGGCCGTGCAACTAATGAAAAACTGTTTTTT. The V call is TRBV7-9, the J call TRBJ1-4; no firm D call. The germline CDR1 and CDR2 sequences are SEHNR and FQNEAQ (reference sequence). CDR3 size: 15 residues. The V gene lost 5 bases and the J gene lost 0 bases, with 10 bases spanning the gap. Based on the CDR3 plus reference TRBV7-9 and TRBJ1-4, the full variable domain is DTGVSQNPRHKITKRGQNVTFRCDPISEHNRLYWYRQTLGQGPEFLTYFQNEAQLEKSRLLSDRFSAERPKGSFSTLEIQRTEQGDSAMYLCASSPGRATNEKLFFGSGTQLSVL.

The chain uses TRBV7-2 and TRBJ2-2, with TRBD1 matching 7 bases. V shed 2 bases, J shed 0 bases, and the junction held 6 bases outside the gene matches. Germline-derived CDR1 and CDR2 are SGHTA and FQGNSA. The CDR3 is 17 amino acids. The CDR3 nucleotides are TGTGCCAGCAGCTTATTTAGACAGGGCGCGAACACCGGGGAGCTGTTTTTT. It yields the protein CASSLFRQGANTGELFF.

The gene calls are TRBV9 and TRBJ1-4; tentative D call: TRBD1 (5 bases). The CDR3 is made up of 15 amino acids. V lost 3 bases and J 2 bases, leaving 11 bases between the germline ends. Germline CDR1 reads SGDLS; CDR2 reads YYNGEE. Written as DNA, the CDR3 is TGTGCCAGCAGCGCAGGTGGGGGGACTAATGAAAAACTGTTTTTT. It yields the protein CASSAGGGTNEKLFF. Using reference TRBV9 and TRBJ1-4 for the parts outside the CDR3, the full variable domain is DSGVTQTPKHLITATGQRVTLRCSPRSGDLSVYWYQQSLDQGLQFLIQYYNGEERAKGNILERFSAQQFPDLHSELNLSSLELGDSALYFCASSAGGGTNEKLFFGSGTQLSVL.

CDR3: CASSEITRTYGYTF. CDR3 DNA sequence: TGTGCCAGCAGTGAGATTACGAGAACCTATGGCTACACCTTC. The chain links TRBV6-1 to TRBJ1-2; D gene ambiguous. V lost 3 bases and J lost 4, with 12 bases in between. The CDR3 extends over 14 amino acids. From germline, CDR1 is MNHNS and CDR2 SASEGT.

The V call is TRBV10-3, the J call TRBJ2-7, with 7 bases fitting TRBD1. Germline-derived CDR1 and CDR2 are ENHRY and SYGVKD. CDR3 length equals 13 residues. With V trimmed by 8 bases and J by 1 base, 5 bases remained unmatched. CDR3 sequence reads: CAIYSGGSYEQYF. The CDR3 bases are TGTGCCATCTATTCAGGGGGTTCCTACGAGCAGTACTTC.

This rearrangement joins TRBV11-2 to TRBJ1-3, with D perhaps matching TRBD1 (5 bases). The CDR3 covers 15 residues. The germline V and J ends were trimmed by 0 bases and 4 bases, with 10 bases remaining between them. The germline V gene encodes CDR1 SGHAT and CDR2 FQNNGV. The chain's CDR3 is CASSLDRVSGNTIYF. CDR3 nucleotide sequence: TGTGCCAGCAGCTTAGACAGGGTATCGGGAAACACCATATATTTT.

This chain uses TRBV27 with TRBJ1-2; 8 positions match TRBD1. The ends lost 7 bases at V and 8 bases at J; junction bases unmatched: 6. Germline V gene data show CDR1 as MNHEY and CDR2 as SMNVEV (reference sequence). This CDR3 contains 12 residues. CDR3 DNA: TGTGCCAGCACTGGGACAGGAGGAGGCTACACCTTC. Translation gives CASTGTGGGYTF.

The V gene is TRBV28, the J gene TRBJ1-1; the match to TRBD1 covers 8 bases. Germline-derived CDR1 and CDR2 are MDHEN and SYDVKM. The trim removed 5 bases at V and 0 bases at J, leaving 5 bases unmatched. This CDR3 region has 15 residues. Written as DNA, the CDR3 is TGTGCCAGCAGTGGGACAGGACAGGTGAACACTGAAGCTTTCTTT. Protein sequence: CASSGTGQVNTEAFF.

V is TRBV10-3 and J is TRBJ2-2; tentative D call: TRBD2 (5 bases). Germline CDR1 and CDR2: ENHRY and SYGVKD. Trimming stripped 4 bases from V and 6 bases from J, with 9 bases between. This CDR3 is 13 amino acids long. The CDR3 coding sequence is TGTGCCATCAGTGTTTCCGGGGCCGGGGAGCTGTTTTTT. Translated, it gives CAISVSGAGELFF.

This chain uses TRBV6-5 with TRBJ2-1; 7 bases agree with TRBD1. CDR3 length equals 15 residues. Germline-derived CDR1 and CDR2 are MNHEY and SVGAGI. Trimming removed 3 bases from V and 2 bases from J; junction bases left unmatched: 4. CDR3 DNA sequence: TGTGCCAGCAGTTATACAGGGGATACCTACAATGAGCAGTTCTTC. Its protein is CASSYTGDTYNEQFF.

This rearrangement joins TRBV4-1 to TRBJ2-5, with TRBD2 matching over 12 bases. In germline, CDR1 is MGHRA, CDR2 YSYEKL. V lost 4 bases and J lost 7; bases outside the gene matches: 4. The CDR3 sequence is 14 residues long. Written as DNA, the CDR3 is TGCGCCAGCAGCCCCGCTAGCGGGGGGGGGACCCAGTACTTC. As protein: CASSPASGGGTQYF.

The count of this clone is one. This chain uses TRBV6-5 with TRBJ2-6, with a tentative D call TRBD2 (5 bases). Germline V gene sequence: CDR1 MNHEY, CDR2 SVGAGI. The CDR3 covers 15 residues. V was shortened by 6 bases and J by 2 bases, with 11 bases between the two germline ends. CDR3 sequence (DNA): TGTGCCAGCAGACCAACTAGGGCTGGGGCCAACGTCCTGACTTTC. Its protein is CASRPTRAGANVLTF.

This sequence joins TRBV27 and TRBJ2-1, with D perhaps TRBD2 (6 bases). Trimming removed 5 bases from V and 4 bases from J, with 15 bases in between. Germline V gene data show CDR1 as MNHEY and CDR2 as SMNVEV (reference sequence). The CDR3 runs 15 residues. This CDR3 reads CASSLGGGAYNEQFF. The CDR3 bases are TGTGCCAGCAGTCTTGGGGGAGGAGCTTACAATGAGCAGTTCTTC.

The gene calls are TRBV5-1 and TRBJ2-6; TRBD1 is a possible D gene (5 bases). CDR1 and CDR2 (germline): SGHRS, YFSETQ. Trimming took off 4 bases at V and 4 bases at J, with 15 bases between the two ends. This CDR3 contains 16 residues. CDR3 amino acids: CASSGARVGGANVLTF. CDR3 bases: TGCGCCAGCAGCGGGGCGCGAGTAGGCGGGGCCAACGTCCTGACTTTC. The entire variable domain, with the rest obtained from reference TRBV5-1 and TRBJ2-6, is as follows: KAGVTQTPRYLIKTRGQQVTLSCSPISGHRSVSWYQQTPGQGLQFLFEYFSETQRNKGNFPGRFSGRQFSNSRSEMNVSTLELGDSALYLCASSGARVGGANVLTFGAGSRLTVL.

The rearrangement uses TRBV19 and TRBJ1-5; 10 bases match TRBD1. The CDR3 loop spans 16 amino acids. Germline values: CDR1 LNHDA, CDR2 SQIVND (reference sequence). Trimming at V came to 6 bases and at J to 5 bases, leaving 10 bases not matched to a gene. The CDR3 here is CASSIETGGRYQPQHF. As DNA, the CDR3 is TGTGCCAGTAGCATTGAGACAGGGGGCCGTTATCAGCCCCAGCATTTT.

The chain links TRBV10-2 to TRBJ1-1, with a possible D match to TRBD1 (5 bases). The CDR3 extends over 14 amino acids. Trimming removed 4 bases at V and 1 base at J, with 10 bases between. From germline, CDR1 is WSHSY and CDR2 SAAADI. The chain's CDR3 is CASSGPTGNTEAFF. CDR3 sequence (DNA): TGCGCCAGCAGTGGTCCCACAGGGAACACTGAAGCTTTCTTT.

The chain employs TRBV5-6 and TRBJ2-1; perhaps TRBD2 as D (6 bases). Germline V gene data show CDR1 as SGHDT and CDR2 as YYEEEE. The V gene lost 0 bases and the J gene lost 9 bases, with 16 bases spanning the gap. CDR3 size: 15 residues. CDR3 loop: CASSLVGLAESEQFF. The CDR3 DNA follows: TGTGCCAGCAGCTTGGTAGGGTTAGCGGAGAGTGAGCAGTTCTTC.

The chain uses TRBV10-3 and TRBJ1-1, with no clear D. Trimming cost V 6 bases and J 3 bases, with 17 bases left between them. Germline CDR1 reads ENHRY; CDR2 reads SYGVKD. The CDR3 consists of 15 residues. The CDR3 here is CAIRHNPDEDTEAFF. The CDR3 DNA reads TGTGCCATCAGGCACAATCCCGACGAGGACACTGAAGCTTTCTTT.

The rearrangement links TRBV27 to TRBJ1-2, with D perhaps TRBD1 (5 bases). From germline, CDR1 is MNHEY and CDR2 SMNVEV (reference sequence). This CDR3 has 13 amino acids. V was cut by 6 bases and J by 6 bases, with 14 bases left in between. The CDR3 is CASRDSNLDGYTF. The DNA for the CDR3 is TGTGCCAGCAGAGACAGCAATCTCGATGGCTACACCTTC.

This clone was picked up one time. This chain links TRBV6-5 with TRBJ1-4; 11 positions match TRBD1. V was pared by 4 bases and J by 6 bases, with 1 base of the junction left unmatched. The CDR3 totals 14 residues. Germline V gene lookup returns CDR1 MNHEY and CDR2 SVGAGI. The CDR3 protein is CASSWGQGDEKLFF. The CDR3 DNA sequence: TGTGCCAGCAGTTGGGGACAGGGGGATGAAAAACTGTTTTTT.

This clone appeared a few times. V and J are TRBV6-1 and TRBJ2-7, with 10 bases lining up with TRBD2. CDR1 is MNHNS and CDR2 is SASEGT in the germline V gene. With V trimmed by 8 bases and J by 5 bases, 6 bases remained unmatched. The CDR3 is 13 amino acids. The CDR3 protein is CASRLAGDNEQYF. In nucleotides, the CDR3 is TGTGCCAGCCGGCTAGCGGGAGATAACGAGCAGTACTTC.

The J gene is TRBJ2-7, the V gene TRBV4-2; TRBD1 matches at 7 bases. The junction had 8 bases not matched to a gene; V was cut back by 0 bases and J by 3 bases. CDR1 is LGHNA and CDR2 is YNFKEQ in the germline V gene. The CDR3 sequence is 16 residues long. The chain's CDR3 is CASSQEHRGKVYEQYF. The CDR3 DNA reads TGTGCCAGCAGCCAAGAACACAGGGGAAAAGTCTACGAGCAGTACTTC.

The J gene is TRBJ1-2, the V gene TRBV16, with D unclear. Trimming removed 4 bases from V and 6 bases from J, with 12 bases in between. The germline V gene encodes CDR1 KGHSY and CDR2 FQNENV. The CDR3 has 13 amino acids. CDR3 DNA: TGTGCCAGCAGCCGCCAGGCCCAAGATGGCTACACCTTC. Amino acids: CASSRQAQDGYTF.

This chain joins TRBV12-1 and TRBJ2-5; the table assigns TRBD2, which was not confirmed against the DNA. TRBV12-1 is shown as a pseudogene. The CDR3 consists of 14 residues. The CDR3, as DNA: TGTGCCAGCAGCTCTAGGACTAATACGGAGACCCAGTACTTC. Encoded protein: CASSSRTNTETQYF.

This CDR3 is CASSLRTGTASYEQYF. The CDR3 DNA reads as TGCGCCAGCAGCCTGAGAACCGGGACAGCCTCCTACGAGCAGTACTTC. The chain uses TRBV5-1 and TRBJ2-7; TRBD1 aligns across 7 bases. CDR1 SGHRS and CDR2 YFSETQ come from the germline V gene. This CDR3 spans 16 amino acids. V trimming: 4 bases; J trimming: 0 bases; junction bases outside the gene matches: 10.

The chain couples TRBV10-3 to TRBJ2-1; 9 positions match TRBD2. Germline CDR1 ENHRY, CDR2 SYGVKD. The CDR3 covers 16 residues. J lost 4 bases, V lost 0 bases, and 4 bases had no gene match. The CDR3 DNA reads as TGTGCCATCAGTGAGTCCCCCCTAGCGGGGTACAATGAGCAGTTCTTC. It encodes CAISESPLAGYNEQFF.

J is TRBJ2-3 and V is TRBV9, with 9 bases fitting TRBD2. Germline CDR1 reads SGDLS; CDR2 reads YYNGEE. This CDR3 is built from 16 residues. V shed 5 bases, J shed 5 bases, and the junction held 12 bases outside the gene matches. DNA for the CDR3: TGTGCCAGCAGTGATAGCGGGAGTCCTTCGGGAGATACGCAGTATTTT. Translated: CASSDSGSPSGDTQYF.

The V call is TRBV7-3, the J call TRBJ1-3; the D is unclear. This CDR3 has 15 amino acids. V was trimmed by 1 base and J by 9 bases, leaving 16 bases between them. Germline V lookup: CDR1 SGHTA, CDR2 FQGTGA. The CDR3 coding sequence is TGTGCCAGCAGCTTAATAACAGCAATCAGACCCACCATATATTTT. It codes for CASSLITAIRPTIYF.